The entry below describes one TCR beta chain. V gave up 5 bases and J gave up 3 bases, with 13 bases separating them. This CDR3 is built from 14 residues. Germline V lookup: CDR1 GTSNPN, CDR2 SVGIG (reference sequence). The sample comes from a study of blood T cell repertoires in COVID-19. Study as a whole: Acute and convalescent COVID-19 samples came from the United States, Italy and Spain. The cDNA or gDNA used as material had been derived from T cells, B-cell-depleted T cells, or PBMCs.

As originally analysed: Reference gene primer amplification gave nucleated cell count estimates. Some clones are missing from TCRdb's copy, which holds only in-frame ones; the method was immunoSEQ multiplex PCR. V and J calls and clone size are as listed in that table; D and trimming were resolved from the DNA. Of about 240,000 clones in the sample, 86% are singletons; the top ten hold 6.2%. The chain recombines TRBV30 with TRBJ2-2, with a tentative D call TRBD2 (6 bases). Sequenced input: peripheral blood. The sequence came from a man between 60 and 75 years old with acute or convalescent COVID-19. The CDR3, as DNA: TGTGCCTGGGAGAGGCGGGGATACACCGGGGAGCTGTTTTTT. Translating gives CAWERRGYTGELFF.